What follows are 8 T cell receptor beta chains derived from one specimen sequenced in a study of Ad26.COV2.S vaccination and SARS-CoV-2 variants. This table comes from immunoSEQ multiplex PCR, and its TCRdb copy is limited to in-frame clones, with some not included. The table includes roughly 420,000 clones, roughly 90% detected once. Regarding treatment: some 20 received Ad26.COV2.S at low or high dose, single or two shots; 5 received placebo; per-sample allocation not given. Day 63 following the first vaccine or placebo injection was when the samples were taken. This specimen was peripheral blood, taken in a trial of Ad26.COV2.S vaccine versus placebo. The receptors come from a person aged 18-60 years who received the Ad26.COV2.S COVID-19 vaccine or a placebo.

This clone was seen at least ten times. The rearrangement links TRBV4-2 to TRBJ2-1; maybe TRBD2 (5 bases). V was cut by 7 bases and J by 0 bases, with 10 bases left in between. The germline gives CDR1 LGHNA, CDR2 YNFKEQ. CDR3 length: 14 amino acids. CDR3 region: CASTRGISYNEQFF. The CDR3 bases are TGTGCCAGCACCAGAGGGATCTCCTACAATGAGCAGTTCTTC.

The V gene is TRBV20-1, the J gene TRBJ2-1; 11 nucleotides line up with TRBD2. Germline V lookup: CDR1 DFQATT, CDR2 SNEGSKA (reference sequence). The J segment lost 8 bases and the V segment lost 3 bases, leaving 3 bases of the junction unmatched. The CDR3 totals 13 residues. The CDR3 region has the DNA TGCAGTGCTAGTAGCGGGGGGGCGTATGAGCAGTTCTTC. Encoded protein: CSASSGGAYEQFF.

The V gene is TRBV15, the J gene TRBJ1-1; 7 bases agree with TRBD1. The CDR3 length is 15 residues. V dropped 0 bases and J dropped 0; count of bases not matched to a gene: 1. Germline loops: CDR1 LNHNV, CDR2 YYDKDF (reference sequence). CDR3 DNA: TGTGCCACCAGCAGAGAAGGACAGGTGAACACTGAAGCTTTCTTT. This sequence encodes CATSREGQVNTEAFF.

The rearrangement uses TRBV28 and TRBJ1-5; D remains unclear. The V gene lost 6 bases and the J gene lost 4 bases, with 13 bases spanning the gap. The CDR3 is made up of 14 amino acids. Germline CDR1 MDHEN, CDR2 SYDVKM. The CDR3 bases are TGTGCCAGCAGGCCTATGACGGGTAATCAGCCCCAGCATTTT. Translation: CASRPMTGNQPQHF.

The V gene is TRBV6-1, the J gene TRBJ1-2; TRBD1 might be the D (5 bases). V gave up 2 bases and J gave up 7 bases, with 14 bases separating them. The CDR3 is made up of 14 amino acids. Germline V lookup: CDR1 MNHNS, CDR2 SASEGT. The DNA of the CDR3 is TGTGCCAGCAGTGAATCTCCCCAGGGCGGTGGCTACACCTTC. Translating gives CASSESPQGGGYTF.

The chain recombines TRBV20-1 with TRBJ2-1; D unresolved. Looked up from germline, CDR1 is DFQATT and CDR2 is SNEGSKA (reference sequence). CDR3 length equals 11 residues. Trimming cost V 2 bases and J 9 bases, with 8 bases left between them. CDR3 in DNA: TGCAGTGCTAGACGGCCGGGTGAGCAGTTCTTC. It yields the protein CSARRPGEQFF.

The genes are TRBV7-2 and TRBJ2-1; 10 positions match TRBD2. Germline assignment: CDR1 SGHTA and CDR2 FQGNSA. Germline trimming cut 5 bases from V and 0 bases from J; bases unmatched to any gene: 7. The CDR3 spans 17 residues. The CDR3 protein is CASSVSGGTHSYNEQFF. The CDR3 DNA follows: TGTGCCAGCAGCGTTAGCGGGGGGACACACTCCTACAATGAGCAGTTCTTC.

The chain recombines TRBV5-1 with TRBJ1-5, with 8 bases matching TRBD1. V lost 4 bases and J lost 6; bases outside the gene matches: 6. Germline CDR1 SGHRS, CDR2 YFSETQ. The CDR3 totals 14 residues. Here the CDR3 DNA reads TGCGCCAGCAGCGAACGACAGGGGATTCAGCCCCAGCATTTT. Translating gives CASSERQGIQPQHF.